These 22 T cell receptor beta chains came from one sample sequenced in a study of blood T cell repertoires in COVID-19. Measured with immunoSEQ multiplex PCR; TCRdb has only the in-frame clones, and not every one. The table shows roughly 200,000 clones, with approximately 89% occurring only once. The sequenced sample was peripheral blood. Receptors originate from a woman aged 55-70 years with acute or convalescent COVID-19.

V usage is TRBV12-3 or TRBV12-4 and J usage is TRBJ1-1, with TRBD1 as a possible D gene (5 bases). V was clipped by 9 bases and J by 4 bases, with 15 bases between them. CDR3 length: 13 residues. The CDR3 here is CASRIRGSTEAFF. Here the CDR3 DNA reads TGTGCCAGTAGAATTCGGGGGTCCACTGAAGCTTTCTTT.

The chain links TRBV4-1 to TRBJ1-5, with D hard to call. V was shortened by 0 bases and J by 8 bases, with 14 bases between the two germline ends. The CDR3 is 15 amino acids. CDR1 and CDR2 (germline): MGHRA, YSYEKL. The CDR3 reads CASSQDIGLNEPQHF. The CDR3, as DNA: TGCGCCAGCAGCCAAGATATCGGTTTGAATGAGCCCCAGCATTTT.

V and J are TRBV4-1 and TRBJ2-3; 10 nucleotides agree with TRBD2. This CDR3 is 19 amino acids long. V was pared by 0 bases and J by 3 bases, with 12 bases of the junction left unmatched. Per germline, CDR1 MGHRA and CDR2 YSYEKL. CDR3 DNA sequence: TGCGCCAGCAGCCAAGATCGGACCCTAGCGGGAGATAGTACAGATACGCAGTATTTT. Translating gives CASSQDRTLAGDSTDTQYF.

This chain links TRBV2 with TRBJ2-7; no firm D call. With 5 bases removed from V and 0 bases from J, the gap between germline ends came to 5 bases. This CDR3 comprises 12 residues. Germline lookup yields CDR1 SNHLY and CDR2 FYNNEI. The CDR3 nucleotides read TGTGCCAGCAGTCCGGGCTCCTACGAGCAGTACGTC. Its protein is CASSPGSYEQYV.

This rearrangement joins TRBV5-1 to TRBJ1-4; D might be TRBD1 (5 bases). This CDR3 spans 14 amino acids. Trimming stripped 0 bases from V and 4 bases from J, with 7 bases between. Germline assignment: CDR1 SGHRS and CDR2 YFSETQ. The DNA of the CDR3 is TGCGCCAGCAGCTTGGAGGGGATTAATGAAAAACTGTTTTTT. This codes for CASSLEGINEKLFF.

This clone was counted at least ten times. The gene calls are TRBV9 and TRBJ2-3; 12 nucleotides match TRBD2. The V gene's germline CDR1 is SGDLS and CDR2 YYNGEE. The CDR3 spans 17 residues. Trimming cost V 3 bases and J 0 bases; bases outside gene matches: 5. The chain's CDR3 is CASSAAGTSGSTDTQYF. DNA for the CDR3: TGTGCCAGCAGCGCCGCCGGGACTAGCGGGAGCACAGATACGCAGTATTTT.

V gene TRBV5-1 combines with J gene TRBJ1-2; 8 nucleotides align to TRBD1. V lost 4 bases and J lost 4; bases outside the gene matches: 15. The V gene's germline CDR1 is SGHRS and CDR2 YFSETQ. The CDR3 loop spans 17 amino acids. CDR3 loop: CASSGGQLQGAIYGYTF. CDR3 DNA sequence: TGCGCCAGCAGCGGCGGTCAGTTGCAGGGGGCAATCTATGGCTACACCTTC. Full variable domain (rest looked up from reference TRBV5-1 and TRBJ1-2): KAGVTQTPRYLIKTRGQQVTLSCSPISGHRSVSWYQQTPGQGLQFLFEYFSETQRNKGNFPGRFSGRQFSNSRSEMNVSTLELGDSALYLCASSGGQLQGAIYGYTFGSGTRLTVV.

V usage is TRBV29-1 and J usage is TRBJ1-1; no firm D call. The V end was cut by 6 bases, the J end by 0 bases, with 5 bases between. The CDR3 loop spans 11 amino acids. Germline V lookup: CDR1 SQVTM, CDR2 ANQGSEA. The CDR3 is CSVRLNTEAFF. The DNA of the CDR3 is TGCAGCGTGCGATTGAACACTGAAGCTTTCTTT.

This chain connects TRBV6-5 to TRBJ1-4; D is possibly TRBD1 (6 bases). The germline CDR1 and CDR2 sequences are MNHEY and SVGAGI. The V end lost 0 bases, the J end lost 6 bases, and 11 bases lay between the germline ends. CDR3 length equals 15 residues. The CDR3 region has the DNA TGTGCCAGCAGTTACTCGTGGGGGCCAGATGAAAAACTGTTTTTT. It encodes CASSYSWGPDEKLFF.

The J gene is TRBJ1-1, the V gene TRBV29-1; D unclear. V lost 7 bases and J lost 1, with 10 bases in between. Germline CDR1 reads SQVTM; CDR2 reads ANQGSEA. The CDR3 has 12 amino acids. The CDR3 coding sequence is TGCAGCGCCCTGCACGGGAACACTGAAGCTTTCTTT. As protein: CSALHGNTEAFF. The full variable domain, with the rest looked up from reference TRBV29-1 and TRBJ1-1, is SAVISQKPSRDICQRGTSLTIQCQVDSQVTMMFWYRQQPGQSLTLIATANQGSEATYESGFVIDKFPISRPNLTFSTLTVSNMSPEDSSIYLCSALHGNTEAFFGQGTRLTVV.

The rearrangement joins TRBV27 to TRBJ1-3, with unresolved D. Germline V gives CDR1 MNHEY, CDR2 SMNVEV (reference sequence). V was pared by 2 bases and J by 3 bases, with 5 bases between. The CDR3 covers 13 residues. The CDR3 sequence is CASSLRGGNTIYF. The CDR3 bases are TGTGCCAGCAGTTTAAGAGGTGGAAACACCATATATTTT.

V is TRBV18 and J is TRBJ2-1; 7 nucleotides line up with TRBD2. This CDR3 has 15 residues. J was trimmed by 9 bases and V by 2 bases; bases with no gene match: 10. Germline assignment: CDR1 KGHSH and CDR2 LQKENI. CDR3 amino acids: CASSPSSGGRSEQFF. The CDR3 DNA reads as TGTGCCAGCTCACCATCCTCGGGAGGCCGGAGTGAGCAGTTCTTC.

This chain links TRBV11-3 with TRBJ2-3, with D possibly TRBD2 on 5 matching bases. CDR3 size: 12 residues. V dropped 5 bases and J dropped 4 bases, with 7 bases sitting between them. From germline, CDR1 is SGHNT and CDR2 YENEEA. DNA for the CDR3: TGTGCCAGCAGCCCACTAGCAGATACGCAGTATTTT. Protein product: CASSPLADTQYF.

The J gene is TRBJ2-1, the V gene TRBV30; 7 nucleotides align to TRBD2. The CDR3 runs 15 residues. With 2 bases clipped from V and 4 bases from J, the junction kept 8 bases outside the gene matches. CDR1 and CDR2 (germline): GTSNPN, SVGIG (reference sequence). CDR3 region: CAWSWGGMGYNEQFF. CDR3 nucleotide sequence: TGTGCCTGGAGTTGGGGGGGGATGGGGTACAATGAGCAGTTCTTC.

This chain joins TRBV15 and TRBJ2-5; 8 bases are a match to TRBD2. This CDR3 has 17 amino acids. Germline CDR1 and CDR2: LNHNV and YYDKDF (reference sequence). Losses at the gene ends were 2 bases for V and 2 bases for J; bases not matched to a gene: 10. CDR3 amino acids: CATSRHSGGTQQETQYF. The CDR3, as DNA: TGTGCCACCAGCAGACACAGCGGGGGCACCCAACAAGAGACCCAGTACTTC.

The chain is built from TRBV6-5 and TRBJ2-1, with TRBD2 matching 10 bases. The V segment lost 6 bases and the J segment 10 bases; nucleotides outside the gene matches: 3. Germline V gene data show CDR1 as MNHEY and CDR2 as SVGAGI. This CDR3 comprises 12 residues. The CDR3 nucleotides are TGTGCCAGCAGCTTAGCGGGAGGAGAGCAGTTCTTC. Translating gives CASSLAGGEQFF.

V gene TRBV10-2 combines with J gene TRBJ2-2, with 8 positions matching TRBD2. Germline V gene data show CDR1 as WSHSY and CDR2 as SAAADI. The CDR3 is made up of 16 amino acids. V gave up 6 bases and J gave up 1 base; unmatched junction bases: 7. The CDR3 DNA reads TGCGCCAGCAGCGATATTAGCGGGAAGAACACCGGGGAGCTGTTTTTT. It encodes CASSDISGKNTGELFF.

J is TRBJ1-1 and V is TRBV29-1; 9 bases map to TRBD1. The length of the CDR3 is 14 residues. Trimming removed 3 bases from V and 3 bases from J; junction bases left unmatched: 5. CDR1 and CDR2 from the germline V gene are SQVTM and ANQGSEA. The CDR3 DNA reads TGCAGCGTTGAGAGGGGACAGGGATACACTGAAGCTTTCTTT. It encodes CSVERGQGYTEAFF.

The gene calls are TRBV19 and TRBJ2-2, with a possible D match to TRBD2 (6 bases). Trimming took off 10 bases at V and 8 bases at J, with 14 bases between the two ends. From germline, CDR1 is LNHDA and CDR2 SQIVND (reference sequence). The CDR3 consists of 12 residues. The CDR3 DNA reads as TGTGCCACACGGGACTCTGGGGGGGAGCTGTTTTTT. Its translation is CATRDSGGELFF.

The chain recombines TRBV19 with TRBJ2-3, with a weak D call TRBD2 (6 bases). This CDR3 comprises 14 residues. Germline values: CDR1 LNHDA, CDR2 SQIVND (reference sequence). Between the trimmed V and J ends, which lost 7 bases and 5 bases, there was a span of 16 bases. The CDR3 nucleotides are TGTGCCAGTACCGGACGGGGGATCGGAGATACGCAGTATTTT. It encodes CASTGRGIGDTQYF.

The chain is built from TRBV13 and TRBJ1-6, with 9 bases that match TRBD1. The germline V gene has CDR1 PRHDT and CDR2 FYEKMQ (reference sequence). This CDR3 comprises 15 residues. After removal of 4 bases from V and 6 bases from J, the junction contained 4 bases not matched to a gene. As DNA, the CDR3 is TGTGCCAGCAGCTCGACAGGGGGTCGTAATTCACCCCTCCACTTT. It specifies CASSSTGGRNSPLHF.

Only a few counts were recorded for this clone. The chain joins TRBV7-8 to TRBJ2-7, with 8 bases aligning to TRBD1. Trimming cost V 3 bases and J 7 bases; bases outside gene matches: 5. The CDR3 totals 13 residues. Germline V CDR1 and CDR2: SGHVS, FQNEAQ. The CDR3 DNA is TGTGCCAGCAGCTTCGGACAGGGCGGGGAGCAGTACGTC. Its protein is CASSFGQGGEQYV.